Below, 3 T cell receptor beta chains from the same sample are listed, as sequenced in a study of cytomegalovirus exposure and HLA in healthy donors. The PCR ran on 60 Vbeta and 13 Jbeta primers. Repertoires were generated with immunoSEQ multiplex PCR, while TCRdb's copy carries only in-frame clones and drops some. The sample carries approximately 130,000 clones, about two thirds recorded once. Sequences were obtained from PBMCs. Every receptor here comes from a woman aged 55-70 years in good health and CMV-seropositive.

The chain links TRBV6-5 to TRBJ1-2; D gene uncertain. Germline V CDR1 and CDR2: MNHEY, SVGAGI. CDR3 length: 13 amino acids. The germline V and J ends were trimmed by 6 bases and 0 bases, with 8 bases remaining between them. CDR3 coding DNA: TGTGCCAGCAGCCCCACAGCTAACTATGGCTACACCTTC. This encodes CASSPTANYGYTF.

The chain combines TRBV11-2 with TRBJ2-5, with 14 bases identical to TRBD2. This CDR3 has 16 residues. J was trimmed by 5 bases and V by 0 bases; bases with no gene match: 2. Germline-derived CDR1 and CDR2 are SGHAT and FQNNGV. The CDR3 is CASSLEGLAGVETQYF. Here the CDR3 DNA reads TGTGCCAGCAGCTTAGAGGGACTAGCGGGGGTTGAGACCCAGTACTTC.

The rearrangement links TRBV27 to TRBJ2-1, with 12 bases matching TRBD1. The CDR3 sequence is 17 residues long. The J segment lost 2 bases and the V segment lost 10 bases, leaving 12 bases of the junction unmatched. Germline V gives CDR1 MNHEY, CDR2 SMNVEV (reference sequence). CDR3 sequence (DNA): TGTGCCACTAAGGGGACAGGGGGCAATTTGGCCTACAATGAGCAGTTCTTC. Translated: CATKGTGGNLAYNEQFF.